This TCR beta chain was documented in a study of cytomegalovirus exposure and HLA in healthy donors. Here immunoSEQ multiplex PCR was the method, and the copy in TCRdb shows in-frame clones only, minus some. Altogether about 70,000 clones are present, 80% to 95% being singletons, with the ten largest covering 5.3%. This CDR3 region has 17 residues. V was clipped by 2 bases and J by 2 bases; unmatched bases: 4. From germline, CDR1 is SGHTA and CDR2 FQGTGA. What was sequenced was PBMCs. This sequence joins TRBV7-3 and TRBJ2-6; 9 nucleotides match TRBD2. This clonotype originated in a man between 18 and 35 years old in good health and CMV-seropositive. CDR3 sequence: CASSLGAGGPGANVLTF. The CDR3 DNA is TGTGCCAGCAGCTTAGGGGCGGGAGGGCCTGGGGCCAACGTCCTGACTTTC.